These 26 T cell receptor beta chains share one sample of origin, sequenced in a study of cytomegalovirus exposure and HLA in healthy donors. PCR was performed using 60 Vbeta and 13 Jbeta primers. This table comes from immunoSEQ multiplex PCR, and its TCRdb copy is limited to in-frame clones, with some not included. The table has about 130,000 clones, around 78% seen once. Sample: PBMCs. The receptors were gathered from a woman between 45 and 60 years old in good health and CMV-seronegative.

With regard to this clone: One end of the junction varies from germline; a read error may be responsible. The chain combines TRBV2 with TRBJ1-5, with no clear D. CDR1 is SNHLY and CDR2 is FYNNEI in the germline V gene. This CDR3 spans 12 amino acids. This CDR3 reads CASSVSNQPQNF. The CDR3 nucleotides are TGTGCCAGTTCGGTTAGCAATCAGCCCCAGAATTTT. Full variable domain (remainder filled in from reference TRBV2 and TRBJ1-5): EPEVTQTPSHQVTQMGQEVILRCVPISNHLYFYWYRQILGQKVEFLVSFYNNEISEKSEIFDDQFSVERPDGSNFTLKIRSTKLEDSAMYFCASSVSNQPQNFGDGTRLSIL.

The rearrangement uses TRBV18 and TRBJ2-1; unclear D gene. Per germline, CDR1 KGHSH and CDR2 LQKENI. Trimming removed 1 base at V and 5 bases at J, with 3 bases between. The CDR3 sequence is 12 residues long. CDR3 region: CASSPLNNEQFF. As DNA, the CDR3 is TGTGCCAGCTCACCACTTAACAATGAGCAGTTCTTC.

J is TRBJ2-1 and V is TRBV5-4; TRBD2 matches at 9 bases. This CDR3 is built from 15 residues. V was pared by 0 bases and J by 2 bases, with 0 bases of the junction left unmatched. Per the germline V gene, CDR1 is SGHNT and CDR2 is YYREEE (reference sequence). This chain's CDR3 is CASSLGGRAYNEQFF. CDR3 nucleotides: TGTGCCAGCAGCTTGGGCGGGAGGGCCTACAATGAGCAGTTCTTC.

The J gene is TRBJ2-7, the V gene TRBV27; perhaps TRBD2 as D (6 bases). V gave up 3 bases and J gave up 3 bases, with 15 bases separating them. This CDR3 contains 15 residues. In germline, CDR1 is MNHEY, CDR2 SMNVEV (reference sequence). The chain's CDR3 is CASSLSGTLIYEQYV. CDR3 in DNA: TGTGCCAGCAGTTTGTCAGGGACTCTCATCTACGAGCAGTACGTC.

The chain joins TRBV30 to TRBJ1-1, with D perhaps matching TRBD1 (5 bases). There are 16 residues in the CDR3. From germline, CDR1 is GTSNPN and CDR2 SVGIG (reference sequence). Trimming removed 4 bases from V and 0 bases from J, with 18 bases in between. CDR3 DNA: TGTGCCTGGAAGGGTCTTTGGGGGGGGGTGAACACTGAAGCTTTCTTT. Translating gives CAWKGLWGGVNTEAFF.

The chain employs TRBV28 and TRBJ2-7, with 9 bases fitting TRBD2. V was clipped by 5 bases and J by 9 bases; unmatched bases: 14. Germline assignment: CDR1 MDHEN and CDR2 SYDVKM. This CDR3 contains 15 residues. Here the CDR3 DNA reads TGTGCCAGCAGTATCCCCGGGACTAGCAATCCGATGCAGTACTTC. Its translation: CASSIPGTSNPMQYF.

V usage is TRBV6-6 and J usage is TRBJ2-7, with no clear D. The CDR3 length is 13 residues. Per the germline V gene, CDR1 is MNHNY and CDR2 is SVGAGI (reference sequence). The ends were cut back, 5 bases at V and 2 bases at J, with 10 bases in the middle. The CDR3 reads CASSDTAAYEQYF. As DNA, the CDR3 is TGTGCCAGCAGTGACACGGCCGCCTACGAGCAGTACTTC.

J is TRBJ1-1 and V is TRBV19; D is unresolved. This CDR3 is built from 13 residues. Germline V gene lookup returns CDR1 LNHDA and CDR2 SQIVND (reference sequence). V was pared by 2 bases and J by 1 base, with 5 bases between. DNA of the CDR3: TGTGCCAGTAGTATATACAGGAACACTGAAGCTTTCTTT. It specifies CASSIYRNTEAFF.

As concerns this clone: Its ends do not fully match the called genes, so a read error is possible. V and J are TRBV7-3 and TRBJ2-3; 7 positions agree with TRBD2. Germline loops: CDR1 SGHTA, CDR2 FQGTGA. The CDR3 sequence is 13 residues long. CDR3 in DNA: TGTGCCAGCAGCCCGGATTGGCTAGCGGCTCCGAGTTTT. Its translation: CASSPDWLAAPSF.

This clone was seen only once. The chain combines TRBV29-1 with TRBJ2-2; 9 bases line up with TRBD2. Germline V gives CDR1 SQVTM, CDR2 ANQGSEA. The CDR3 consists of 15 residues. V was clipped by 4 bases and J by 7 bases; unmatched bases: 10. CDR3 sequence: CSVATSGSFNGELFF. The CDR3 DNA reads as TGCAGCGTTGCCACTAGCGGGTCGTTCAACGGGGAGCTGTTTTTT.

The CDR3 nucleotides are TGTGCCATCGGGGGGGATCAGCCCCAGCATTTT. It encodes CAIGGDQPQHF. V gene TRBV10-3 combines with J gene TRBJ1-5, with D perhaps TRBD1 (5 bases). The V gene's germline CDR1 is ENHRY and CDR2 SYGVKD. The CDR3 runs to 11 residues. The V gene lost 8 bases and the J gene lost 5 bases, with 7 bases spanning the gap.

J is TRBJ2-2 and V is TRBV6-5, with 9 bases aligning to TRBD1. V shed 5 bases and J 3 bases; nucleotides not matched to a gene: 4. This CDR3 comprises 15 residues. The germline V gene has CDR1 MNHEY and CDR2 SVGAGI. This CDR3 is CASSRQGVDTGELFF. The CDR3 DNA sequence: TGTGCCAGCAGTCGACAGGGGGTGGACACCGGGGAGCTGTTTTTT.

The chain is built from TRBV4-3 and TRBJ2-7, with a weak D call TRBD1 (6 bases). Between the trimmed V and J ends, which lost 1 base and 3 bases, there was a span of 13 bases. Germline CDR1 LGHNA, CDR2 YSLEER. The CDR3 length is 15 residues. The CDR3 DNA reads TGCGCCAGCAGCCAAGCTCCTCAACAGGGCTACGAGCAGTACTTC. Its protein is CASSQAPQQGYEQYF.

The chain joins TRBV19 to TRBJ1-1; maybe TRBD1 (6 bases). Germline V gives CDR1 LNHDA, CDR2 SQIVND (reference sequence). The germline V and J ends were trimmed by 2 bases and 2 bases, with 12 bases remaining between them. This CDR3 is 15 amino acids long. This chain's CDR3 is CASSIQTGSNTEAFF. The CDR3 coding sequence is TGTGCCAGTAGTATACAAACAGGGAGCAACACTGAAGCTTTCTTT.

The chain combines TRBV11-3 with TRBJ2-1, with 10 bases aligning to TRBD2. CDR1 and CDR2 from the germline V gene are SGHNT and YENEEA. The CDR3 is 15 amino acids. V trimming: 5 bases; J trimming: 8 bases; junction bases outside the gene matches: 9. CDR3 loop: CASSLRLAGNDEQFF. The CDR3 DNA follows: TGTGCCAGCAGCCTAAGACTAGCGGGTAACGATGAGCAGTTCTTC.

This chain joins TRBV10-3 and TRBJ2-3; D not resolved. CDR1 ENHRY and CDR2 SYGVKD come from the germline V gene. V lost 8 bases to trimming and J lost 3 bases, with 12 bases between them. CDR3 size: 13 residues. The CDR3 sequence is CAIRPSVTDTQYF. In DNA, the CDR3 is TGTGCCATCCGCCCCTCAGTTACAGATACGCAGTATTTT.

The V gene is TRBV29-1, the J gene TRBJ1-1; no clear D gene. This CDR3 contains 10 residues. CDR1 SQVTM and CDR2 ANQGSEA come from the germline V gene. The V end was cut by 0 bases, the J end by 8 bases, with 4 bases between. CDR3 sequence reads: CSVEDSEAFF. In DNA form, the CDR3 reads TGCAGCGTTGAAGATTCGGAAGCTTTCTTT.

The rearrangement links TRBV28 to TRBJ1-1; D gene unclear. In germline, CDR1 is MDHEN, CDR2 SYDVKM. Trimming took off 2 bases at V and 1 base at J, with 8 bases between the two ends. This CDR3 has 14 residues. This CDR3 is CASSLSPPNTEAFF. CDR3 in DNA: TGTGCCAGCAGTTTAAGCCCACCGAACACTGAAGCTTTCTTT.

This chain uses TRBV6-5 with TRBJ1-2; 7 bases fit TRBD1. V shed 7 bases, J shed 4 bases, and the junction held 6 bases outside the gene matches. The V gene's germline CDR1 is MNHEY and CDR2 SVGAGI. This CDR3 region has 13 residues. The CDR3 sequence is CASTPAGGYGYTF. The CDR3 nucleotides are TGTGCCAGCACCCCTGCAGGGGGCTATGGCTACACCTTC.

The V and J genes are TRBV30 and TRBJ1-3; D is unresolved. Trimming took 3 bases from V and 0 from J, leaving 12 bases between them. Looked up from germline, CDR1 is GTSNPN and CDR2 is SVGIG (reference sequence). The CDR3 extends over 15 amino acids. CDR3 residues: CAWSAPAVSGNTIYF. The CDR3 bases are TGTGCCTGGAGCGCCCCCGCAGTCTCTGGAAACACCATATATTTT. The full variable domain, in which reference TRBV30 and TRBJ1-3 provide the parts outside the CDR3, is SQTIHQWPATLVQPVGSPLSLECTVEGTSNPNLYWYRQAAGRGLQLLFYSVGIGQISSEVPQNLSASRPQDRQFILSSKKLLLSDSGFYLCAWSAPAVSGNTIYFGEGSWLTVV.

The genes are TRBV19 and TRBJ1-4, with D perhaps matching TRBD1 (5 bases). Germline loops: CDR1 LNHDA, CDR2 SQIVND (reference sequence). The CDR3 sequence is 16 residues long. Between the trimmed V and J ends, which lost 5 bases and 4 bases, there was a span of 17 bases. DNA of the CDR3: TGTGCCAGTAGTTTCCGCAAAGTAGGGGATAATGAAAAACTGTTTTTT. Encoded protein: CASSFRKVGDNEKLFF.

V usage is TRBV20-1 and J usage is TRBJ2-3, with a tentative D call TRBD2 (6 bases). This CDR3 is 11 amino acids long. V was trimmed by 6 bases and J by 9 bases, leaving 13 bases between them. CDR1 is DFQATT and CDR2 is SNEGSKA in the germline V gene (reference sequence). As DNA, the CDR3 is TGCAGTGCGGATGGGGGAGGCACGCAGTATTTT. Residues: CSADGGGTQYF.

CDR3 loop: CASSYSAGFGNTEAFF. Here the CDR3 DNA reads TGTGCCAGCAGTTACTCAGCAGGGTTCGGGAACACTGAAGCTTTCTTT. The V call is TRBV6-5, the J call TRBJ1-1, with D possibly matching TRBD1 (5 bases). V was clipped by 0 bases and J by 1 base, with 12 bases between them. There are 16 residues in the CDR3. Germline-derived CDR1 and CDR2 are MNHEY and SVGAGI.

The chain is built from TRBV5-1 and TRBJ2-7, with 11 bases fitting TRBD2. The CDR3 extends over 14 amino acids. Looked up from germline, CDR1 is SGHRS and CDR2 is YFSETQ. J lost 6 bases, V lost 2 bases, and 4 bases had no gene match. This CDR3 is CASSFSLAGVEQYF. CDR3 bases: TGCGCCAGCAGCTTTTCACTAGCGGGAGTCGAGCAGTACTTC.

J is TRBJ1-4 and V is TRBV7-9; the D is unclear. From germline, CDR1 is SEHNR and CDR2 FQNEAQ (reference sequence). The V gene lost 0 bases and the J gene lost 5 bases, with 10 bases spanning the gap. This CDR3 is built from 15 residues. CDR3 DNA sequence: TGTGCCAGCAGCTTAGCGACAAGCTCGAATGAAAAACTGTTTTTT. Its protein product is CASSLATSSNEKLFF.

J is TRBJ2-7 and V is TRBV27; the D gene is possibly TRBD1 (5 bases). From germline, CDR1 is MNHEY and CDR2 SMNVEV (reference sequence). V was pared by 5 bases and J by 7 bases, with 15 bases between. CDR3 length: 13 amino acids. CDR3 protein: CASSPTDEREQYF. The CDR3 coding sequence is TGTGCCAGCAGTCCGACAGACGAGAGAGAGCAGTACTTC.